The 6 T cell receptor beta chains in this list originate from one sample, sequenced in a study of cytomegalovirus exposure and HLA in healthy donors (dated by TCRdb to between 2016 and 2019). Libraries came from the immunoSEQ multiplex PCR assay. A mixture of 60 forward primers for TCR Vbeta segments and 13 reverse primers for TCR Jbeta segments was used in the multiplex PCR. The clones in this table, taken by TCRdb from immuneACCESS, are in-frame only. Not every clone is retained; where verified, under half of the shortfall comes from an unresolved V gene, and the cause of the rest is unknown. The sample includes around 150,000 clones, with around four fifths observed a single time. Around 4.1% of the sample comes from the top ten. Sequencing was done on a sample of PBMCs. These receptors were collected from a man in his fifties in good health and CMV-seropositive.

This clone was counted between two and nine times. This CDR3 reads CASSLVWGGAGGEQYF. CDR3 nucleotides: TGTGCCAGCAGCTTAGTTTGGGGGGGGGCCGGGGGCGAGCAGTACTTC. The chain carries TRBV7-2 and TRBJ2-7, with D possibly matching TRBD2 (7 bases). Looked up from germline, CDR1 is SGHTA and CDR2 is FQGNSA. The CDR3 loop spans 16 amino acids. The V end lost 1 base, the J end lost 6 bases, and 19 bases lay between the germline ends.

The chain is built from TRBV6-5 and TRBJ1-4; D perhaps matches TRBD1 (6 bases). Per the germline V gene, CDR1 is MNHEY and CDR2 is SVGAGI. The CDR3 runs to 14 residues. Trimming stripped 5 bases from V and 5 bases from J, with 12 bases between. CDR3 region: CASSRAQGNEKLFF. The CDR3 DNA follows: TGTGCCAGCAGTCGGGCACAGGGCAATGAAAAACTGTTTTTT.

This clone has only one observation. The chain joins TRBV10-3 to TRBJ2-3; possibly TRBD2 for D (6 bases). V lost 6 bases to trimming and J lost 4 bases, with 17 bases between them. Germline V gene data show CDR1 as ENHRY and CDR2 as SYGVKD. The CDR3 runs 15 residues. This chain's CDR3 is CAISSWRGQADTQYF. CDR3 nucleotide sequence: TGTGCCATCAGCTCGTGGCGGGGCCAGGCAGATACGCAGTATTTT.

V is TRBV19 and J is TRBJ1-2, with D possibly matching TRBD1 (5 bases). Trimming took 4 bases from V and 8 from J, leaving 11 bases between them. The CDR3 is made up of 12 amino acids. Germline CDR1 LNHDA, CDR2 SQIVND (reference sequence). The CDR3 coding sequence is TGTGCCAGTAGTAATAACAAGGGGGGCTACACCTTC. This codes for CASSNNKGGYTF.

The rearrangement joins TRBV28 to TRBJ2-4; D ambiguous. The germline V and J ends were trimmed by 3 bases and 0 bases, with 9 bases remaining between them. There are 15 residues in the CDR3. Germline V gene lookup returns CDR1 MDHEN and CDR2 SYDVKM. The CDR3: CASSFDKLAKNIQYF. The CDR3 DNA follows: TGTGCCAGCAGTTTCGATAAACTAGCCAAAAACATTCAGTACTTC.

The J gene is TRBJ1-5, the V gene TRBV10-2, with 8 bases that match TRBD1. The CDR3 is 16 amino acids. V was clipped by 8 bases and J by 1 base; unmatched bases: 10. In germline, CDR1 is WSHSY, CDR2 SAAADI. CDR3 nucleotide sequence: TGCGCCAGCTCACCCACAGGGGGTCAAAGCAATCAGCCCCAGCATTTT. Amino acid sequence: CASSPTGGQSNQPQHF.